The source of this T cell receptor (beta chain) is a study of identical twins. From germline, CDR1 is DFQATT and CDR2 SNEGSKA (reference sequence). CDR3 length equals 15 residues. V lost 3 bases to trimming and J lost 5 bases, with 20 bases between them. Everyone who donated was a healthy Caucasian. Only a few counts were recorded for this clonotype. TCRdb re-derived calls from the 5' RACE reads in MiXCR, one entry per CDR3 protein. The data contain 600,000 to 800,000 distinct CDR3 sequences, 21% of them singletons. This sample also belongs to another study, concerning T cells expressing NK-cell markers. That source reports: The contribution of dominant NKG2C+ clonotypes to CD8+ T cells in roughly six donors was 1.0-7.0%.

The clonotype was recovered from a woman aged 18-35 years in good health. This sequence joins TRBV20-1 and TRBJ2-7, with TRBD2 as a possible D gene (6 bases). Sequencing was performed on PBMCs. The CDR3 is CSASPVADPSDEQYF. DNA of the CDR3: TGCAGTGCTAGCCCCGTAGCGGACCCCTCTGACGAGCAGTACTTC.